This T cell receptor beta chain was profiled in a study of preoperative IRX-2 immunotherapy in early breast cancer (dated by TCRdb to about 2019). The CDR3, from cysteine to phenylalanine, totals 14 residues. Only the CDR3 DNA is retained, 42 bases long and in frame from the first base. CDR1 is given as MNHGY and CDR2 as SAAAGT, both from the germline V gene. Unmatched junction bases come to 6, with V trimmed by 7 bases and J by 2 bases. The label giving this sample's treatment or condition can be read as: preoperative locoregional IRX-2 cytokine immunotherapy. The samples were obtained from a phase Ib study that tested preoperative, locoregional IRX-2 cytokine immunotherapy designed to prime immune responses. Donors were patients with early-stage breast cancer who received IRX-2 before surgery. About this clone: No antigen is known for it. No qualities accompany the bases; no much larger clone lies one base away.

Receptors were amplified or captured by the immunoSEQ multiplex PCR assay. TCRdb provides this immuneACCESS table in a form limited to in-frame rearrangements. Some clones are lacking; in checked studies, under half of them reflect an unresolved V gene, and why the rest are absent is not known. The sample table records under 40,000 clones; roughly 89% of these occur just once. The ten largest clones capture 1.6% of the sample. Sequencing used tumor tissue, obtained after IRX-2 immunotherapy. The rearrangement joined TRBV6-8 to TRBJ1-2, with 8 middle bases fitting TRBD1. This clonotype was sampled from a human donor with breast cancer. In nucleotide form, the sequence is TGTGCCAGCATCTCAGGGGGCCTCAACTATGGCTACACCTTC. It is translated as CASISGGLNYGYTF.